This TCR beta chain derives from a study of T cell repertoires in cytomegalovirus infection (dated by TCRdb to about 2019). Broadly, across the study: Alongside well-studied HLA-B-restricted epitopes, the peptide stimulations were aimed at recently identified HLA-C-restricted CMV epitopes, whose presentation resists viral immunomodulation. Donor HLA type was relevant to the analysis, because carriage of CMV infection together with the matching HLA type was indicated by public TCR beta signatures. General conclusions and limits of the study: The ex vivo response was dominated by HLA-C-restricted CMV-specific TCR beta clonotypes, which also provided the single most frequent clonotype in two of eight donors. In both this cohort and an independent cohort of 352 donors, the cumulative frequency of public TCR beta family members distinguished carriers of CMV infection plus the relevant HLA type.

The instrument given in TCRdb is Illumina HiSeq 1500. TCRdb reanalyzed the raw reads on its own, using fastp at Q25 for trimming and MiXCR for clone calling, and kept in-frame beta chains. Rows matching on CDR3 protein sequence are summarized as one entry with the most common DNA and genes. The sample has about 570,000 distinct CDR3 sequences on record, roughly 43% of them singletons. Of the sample, 48% is held by the ten largest clones. The treatment or condition label here, explained by the study, means: in vitro stimulation with specific CMV peptide epitopes to enrich CMV-specific T cells. CDR3 length: 13 amino acids, cysteine to phenylalanine. Only the CDR3 DNA stays, 39 bases, in frame from base 1. Cut back by 8 bases and 2 bases, the V and J ends lie 12 bases apart. The germline V gene supplies CDR1 MNHEY and CDR2 SVGAGI. This clonotype was recorded a few times. Which antigen it targets is not known. No per-base quality is available; no much larger clone lies one base away.

This receptor was taken from a human donor in good health (CMV status not recorded). Some clones in this sample may be carry-over from other donors' samples. The starting material was cultured PBMCs, obtained from culture after CMV antigen stimulation. The sequence links TRBV6-5 to TRBJ1-1, and perhaps TRBD1 as D gene, on 6 matching bases. The sequence in DNA is TGTGCCAGCGGAGGACAGCCTAACACTGAAGCTTTCTTT. Translated, this gives CASGGQPNTEAFF.